A selection of T cell receptor beta chains follows, all from one sample in a study of CD8+CD57+ T cells in acquired aplastic anemia. TCRdb reprocessed the reads via MiXCR and lists one record per CDR3 protein. Seen here are 200,000 to 250,000 distinct CDR3 sequences, 30% to 40% observed once, and the top ten hold 1.1%. The specimen was sorted CD4+, CD8+, or CD8+CD57+ T cells (not recorded which) from PBMCs. These receptors were taken from a human donor in good health, serving as a control. CDR3s include the opening cysteine and the closing phenylalanine or tryptophan. The D gene is left open where the match is weak. Clone size is stated in some rows and not others, as once, few, many or a class when expanded.

CASSFRPNPNQPQHF	TGTGCCAGCAGTTTTCGGCCGAACCCCAATCAGCCCCAGCATTTT	TRBV12-3/TRBV12-4	.	.	TRBJ1-5	15
CSARNLRPAGGGYNEQFF	TGCAGTGCTAGAAACCTGCGCCCTGCGGGAGGGGGCTACAATGAGCAGTTCTTC	TRBV20-1	.	TRBD2	TRBJ2-1	18
CASSIGGQTSNQPQHF	TGTGCCAGTAGTATCGGCGGACAGACTAGCAATCAGCCCCAGCATTTT	TRBV19	many	.	TRBJ1-5	16
CASSSQPEDTQYF	TGTGCCAGCAGCTCACAACCAGAAGATACGCAGTATTTT	TRBV7-6	.	.	TRBJ2-3	13
CASTYGGFGYTF	TGTGCCAGCACCTACGGGGGTTTTGGCTACACCTTC	TRBV7-9	.	.	TRBJ1-2	12
CAWNAALGNTIYF	TGTGCCTGGAATGCTGCTCTGGGAAACACCATATATTTT	TRBV30	.	.	TRBJ1-3	13
CSARDLRRGDFEAFF	TGCAGTGCTAGAGATCTTCGCAGGGGTGATTTTGAAGCTTTCTTT	TRBV20-1	few	.	TRBJ1-1	15
CASSLSGVPGNTIYF	TGTGCCAGCAGCCTCTCGGGAGTGCCTGGAAACACCATATATTTT	TRBV5-6	few	.	TRBJ1-3	15
CASSRGLDREFDYGYTF	TGTGCCAGTAGCAGGGGGTTGGACAGGGAGTTTGACTATGGCTACACCTTC	TRBV19	many	TRBD1	TRBJ1-2	17
CASRGTMRDNYGYTF	TGTGCCAGCAGAGGCACGATGCGAGATAACTATGGCTACACCTTC	TRBV25-1	many	.	TRBJ1-2	15
CASSEPRGEQYF	TGCGCCAGCAGTGAGCCCAGAGGGGAGCAGTACTTC	TRBV10-1	.	.	TRBJ2-7	12
CASSIGRYYGYTF	TGTGCCAGTAGTATCGGCAGGTACTATGGCTACACCTTC	TRBV19	many	.	TRBJ1-2	13
CASSLESALGRRDEKLFF	TGTGCCAGCAGCTTAGAATCTGCGTTAGGCAGAAGGGATGAAAAACTGTTTTTT	TRBV7-6	.	.	TRBJ1-4	18
CASSEAGQGRF	TGTGCCAGCAGTGAAGCAGGACAGGGAAGGTTC	TRBV2	.	TRBD1	TRBJ2-7	11
CASSPQGAGETQYF	TGTGCCAGCAGCCCGCAGGGGGCGGGAGAGACCCAGTACTTC	TRBV5-4	few	TRBD1	TRBJ2-5	14
CASETRTYEQYF	TGTGCCAGCGAGACGCGGACCTACGAGCAGTACTTC	TRBV6-4	many	.	TRBJ2-7	12
CSARGPTEEQFF	TGCAGTGCTAGGGGACCCACTGAAGAGCAGTTCTTC	TRBV20-1	many	.	TRBJ2-1	12
CATLGQGVQEKLFF	TGTGCCACTCTAGGACAAGGTGTGCAGGAAAAACTGTTTTTT	TRBV2	.	.	TRBJ1-4	14
CASSPRRQAAGHNEQFF	TGTGCCAGCAGCCCGAGACGCCAAGCGGCCGGGCACAATGAGCAGTTCTTC	TRBV9	.	.	TRBJ2-1	17
CASSEALQGRSGYTF	TGTGCCAGCAGTGAAGCCCTCCAGGGGCGAAGTGGCTACACCTTC	TRBV2	many	.	TRBJ1-2	15
CASSVADSYNEQFF	TGTGCCAGCAGCGTAGCGGATTCCTACAATGAGCAGTTCTTC	TRBV9	many	.	TRBJ2-1	14
CSARDRVVGEAFF	TGCAGTGCTAGAGATCGGGTAGTGGGCGAAGCTTTCTTT	TRBV20-1	many	.	TRBJ1-1	13
CSARPVSTDTQYF	TGCAGTGCTAGACCAGTATCCACAGATACGCAGTATTTT	TRBV20-1	many	.	TRBJ2-3	13